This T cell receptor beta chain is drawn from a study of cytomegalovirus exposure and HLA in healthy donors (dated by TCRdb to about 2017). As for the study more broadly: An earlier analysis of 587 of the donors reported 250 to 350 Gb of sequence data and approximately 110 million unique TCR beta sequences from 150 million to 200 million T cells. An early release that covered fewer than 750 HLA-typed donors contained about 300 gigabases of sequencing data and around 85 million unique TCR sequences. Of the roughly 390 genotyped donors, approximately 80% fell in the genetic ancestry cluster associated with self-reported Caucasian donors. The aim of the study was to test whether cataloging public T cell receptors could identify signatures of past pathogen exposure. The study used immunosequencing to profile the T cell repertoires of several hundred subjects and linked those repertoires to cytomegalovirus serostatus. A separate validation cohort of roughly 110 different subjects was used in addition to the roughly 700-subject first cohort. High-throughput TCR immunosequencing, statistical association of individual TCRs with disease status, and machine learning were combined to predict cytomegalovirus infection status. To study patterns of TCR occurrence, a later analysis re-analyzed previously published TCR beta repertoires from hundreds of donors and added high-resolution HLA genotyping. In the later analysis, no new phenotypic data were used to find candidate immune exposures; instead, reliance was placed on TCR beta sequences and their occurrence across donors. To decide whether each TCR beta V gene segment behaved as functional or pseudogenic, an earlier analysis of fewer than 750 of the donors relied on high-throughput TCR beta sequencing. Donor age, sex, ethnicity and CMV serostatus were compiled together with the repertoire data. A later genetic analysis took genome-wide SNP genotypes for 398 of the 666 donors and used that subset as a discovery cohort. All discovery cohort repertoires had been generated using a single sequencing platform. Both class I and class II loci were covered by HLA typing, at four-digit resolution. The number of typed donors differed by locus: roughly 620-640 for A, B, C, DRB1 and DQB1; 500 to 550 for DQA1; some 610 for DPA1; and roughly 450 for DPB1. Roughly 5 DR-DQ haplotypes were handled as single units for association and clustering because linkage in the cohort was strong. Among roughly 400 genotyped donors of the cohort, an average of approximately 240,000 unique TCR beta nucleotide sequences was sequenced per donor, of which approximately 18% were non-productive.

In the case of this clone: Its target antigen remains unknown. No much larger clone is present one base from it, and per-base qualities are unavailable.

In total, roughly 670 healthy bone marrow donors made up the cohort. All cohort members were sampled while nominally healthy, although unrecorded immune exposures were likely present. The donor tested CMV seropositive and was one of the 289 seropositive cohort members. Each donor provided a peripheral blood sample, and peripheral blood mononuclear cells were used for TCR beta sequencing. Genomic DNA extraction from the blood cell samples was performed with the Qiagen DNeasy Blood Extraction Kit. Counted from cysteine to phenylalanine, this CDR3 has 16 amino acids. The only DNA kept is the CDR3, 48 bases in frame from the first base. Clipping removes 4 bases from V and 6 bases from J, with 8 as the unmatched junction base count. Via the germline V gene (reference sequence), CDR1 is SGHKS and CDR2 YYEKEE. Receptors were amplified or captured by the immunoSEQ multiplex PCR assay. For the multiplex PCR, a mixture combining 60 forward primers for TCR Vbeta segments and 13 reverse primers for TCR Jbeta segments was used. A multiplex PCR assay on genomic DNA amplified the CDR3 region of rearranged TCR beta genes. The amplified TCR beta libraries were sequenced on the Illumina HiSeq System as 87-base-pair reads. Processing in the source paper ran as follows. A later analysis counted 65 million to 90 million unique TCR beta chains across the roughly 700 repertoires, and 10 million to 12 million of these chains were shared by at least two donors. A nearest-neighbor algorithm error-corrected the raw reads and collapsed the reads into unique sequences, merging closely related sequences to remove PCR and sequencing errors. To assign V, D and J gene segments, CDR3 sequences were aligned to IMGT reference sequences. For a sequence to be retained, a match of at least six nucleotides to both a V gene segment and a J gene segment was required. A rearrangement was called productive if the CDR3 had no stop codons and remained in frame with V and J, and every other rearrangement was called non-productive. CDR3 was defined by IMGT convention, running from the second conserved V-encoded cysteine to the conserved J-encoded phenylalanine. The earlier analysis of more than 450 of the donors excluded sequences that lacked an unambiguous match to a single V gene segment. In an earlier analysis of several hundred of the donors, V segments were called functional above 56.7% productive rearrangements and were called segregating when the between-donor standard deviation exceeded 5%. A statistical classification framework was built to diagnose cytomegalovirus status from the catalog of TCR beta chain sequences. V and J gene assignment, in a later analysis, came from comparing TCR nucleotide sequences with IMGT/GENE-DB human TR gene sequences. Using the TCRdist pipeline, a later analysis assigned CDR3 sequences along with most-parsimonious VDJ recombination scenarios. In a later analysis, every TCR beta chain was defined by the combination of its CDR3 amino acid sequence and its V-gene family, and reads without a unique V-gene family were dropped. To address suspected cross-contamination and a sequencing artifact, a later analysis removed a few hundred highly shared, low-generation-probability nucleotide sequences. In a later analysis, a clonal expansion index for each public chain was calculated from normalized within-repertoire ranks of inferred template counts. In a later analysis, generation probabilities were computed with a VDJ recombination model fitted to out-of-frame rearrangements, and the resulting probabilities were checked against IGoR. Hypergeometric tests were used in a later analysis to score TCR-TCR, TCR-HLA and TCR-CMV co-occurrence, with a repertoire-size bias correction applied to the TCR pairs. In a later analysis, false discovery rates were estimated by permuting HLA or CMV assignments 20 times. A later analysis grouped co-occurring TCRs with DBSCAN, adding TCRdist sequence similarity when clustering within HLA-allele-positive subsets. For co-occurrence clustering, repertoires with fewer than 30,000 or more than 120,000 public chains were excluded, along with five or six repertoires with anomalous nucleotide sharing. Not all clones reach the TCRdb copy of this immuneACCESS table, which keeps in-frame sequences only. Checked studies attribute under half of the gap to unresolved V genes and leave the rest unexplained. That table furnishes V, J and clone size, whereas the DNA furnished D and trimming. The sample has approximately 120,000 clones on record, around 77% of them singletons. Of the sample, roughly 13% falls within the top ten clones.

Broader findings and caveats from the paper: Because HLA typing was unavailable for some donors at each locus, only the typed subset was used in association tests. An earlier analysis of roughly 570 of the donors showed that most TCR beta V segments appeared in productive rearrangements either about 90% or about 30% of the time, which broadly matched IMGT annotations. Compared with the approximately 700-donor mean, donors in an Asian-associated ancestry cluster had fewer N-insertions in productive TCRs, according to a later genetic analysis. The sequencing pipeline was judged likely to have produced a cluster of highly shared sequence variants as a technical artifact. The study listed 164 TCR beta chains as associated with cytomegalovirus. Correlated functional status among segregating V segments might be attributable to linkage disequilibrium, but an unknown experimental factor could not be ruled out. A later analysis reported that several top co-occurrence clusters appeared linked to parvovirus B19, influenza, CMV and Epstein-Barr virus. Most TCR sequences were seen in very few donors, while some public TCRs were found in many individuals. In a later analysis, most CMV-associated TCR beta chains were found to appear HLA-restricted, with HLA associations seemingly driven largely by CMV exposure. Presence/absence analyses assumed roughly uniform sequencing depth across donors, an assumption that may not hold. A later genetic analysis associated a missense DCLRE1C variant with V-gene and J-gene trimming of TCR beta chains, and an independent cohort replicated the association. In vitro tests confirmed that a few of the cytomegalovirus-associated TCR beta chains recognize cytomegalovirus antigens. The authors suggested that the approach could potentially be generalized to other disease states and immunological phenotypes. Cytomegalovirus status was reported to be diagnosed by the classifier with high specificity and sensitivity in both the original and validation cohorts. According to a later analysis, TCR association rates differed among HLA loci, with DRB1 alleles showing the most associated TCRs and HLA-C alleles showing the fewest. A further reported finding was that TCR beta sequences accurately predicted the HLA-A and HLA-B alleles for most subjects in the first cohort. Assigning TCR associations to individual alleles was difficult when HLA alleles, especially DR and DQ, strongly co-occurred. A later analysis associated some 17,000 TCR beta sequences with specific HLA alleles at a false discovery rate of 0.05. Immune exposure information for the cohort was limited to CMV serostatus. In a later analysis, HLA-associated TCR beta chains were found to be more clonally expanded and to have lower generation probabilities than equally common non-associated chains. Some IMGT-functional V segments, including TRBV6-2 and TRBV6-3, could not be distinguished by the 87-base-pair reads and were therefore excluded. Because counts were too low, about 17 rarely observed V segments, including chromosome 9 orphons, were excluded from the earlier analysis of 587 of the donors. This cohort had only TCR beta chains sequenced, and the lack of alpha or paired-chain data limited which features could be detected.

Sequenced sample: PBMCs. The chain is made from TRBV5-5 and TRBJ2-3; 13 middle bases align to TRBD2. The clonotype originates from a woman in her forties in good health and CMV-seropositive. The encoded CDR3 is CASSPLLAGGGDTQYF. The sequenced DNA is TGTGCCAGCAGCCCGTTACTAGCGGGAGGGGGGGATACGCAGTATTTT.